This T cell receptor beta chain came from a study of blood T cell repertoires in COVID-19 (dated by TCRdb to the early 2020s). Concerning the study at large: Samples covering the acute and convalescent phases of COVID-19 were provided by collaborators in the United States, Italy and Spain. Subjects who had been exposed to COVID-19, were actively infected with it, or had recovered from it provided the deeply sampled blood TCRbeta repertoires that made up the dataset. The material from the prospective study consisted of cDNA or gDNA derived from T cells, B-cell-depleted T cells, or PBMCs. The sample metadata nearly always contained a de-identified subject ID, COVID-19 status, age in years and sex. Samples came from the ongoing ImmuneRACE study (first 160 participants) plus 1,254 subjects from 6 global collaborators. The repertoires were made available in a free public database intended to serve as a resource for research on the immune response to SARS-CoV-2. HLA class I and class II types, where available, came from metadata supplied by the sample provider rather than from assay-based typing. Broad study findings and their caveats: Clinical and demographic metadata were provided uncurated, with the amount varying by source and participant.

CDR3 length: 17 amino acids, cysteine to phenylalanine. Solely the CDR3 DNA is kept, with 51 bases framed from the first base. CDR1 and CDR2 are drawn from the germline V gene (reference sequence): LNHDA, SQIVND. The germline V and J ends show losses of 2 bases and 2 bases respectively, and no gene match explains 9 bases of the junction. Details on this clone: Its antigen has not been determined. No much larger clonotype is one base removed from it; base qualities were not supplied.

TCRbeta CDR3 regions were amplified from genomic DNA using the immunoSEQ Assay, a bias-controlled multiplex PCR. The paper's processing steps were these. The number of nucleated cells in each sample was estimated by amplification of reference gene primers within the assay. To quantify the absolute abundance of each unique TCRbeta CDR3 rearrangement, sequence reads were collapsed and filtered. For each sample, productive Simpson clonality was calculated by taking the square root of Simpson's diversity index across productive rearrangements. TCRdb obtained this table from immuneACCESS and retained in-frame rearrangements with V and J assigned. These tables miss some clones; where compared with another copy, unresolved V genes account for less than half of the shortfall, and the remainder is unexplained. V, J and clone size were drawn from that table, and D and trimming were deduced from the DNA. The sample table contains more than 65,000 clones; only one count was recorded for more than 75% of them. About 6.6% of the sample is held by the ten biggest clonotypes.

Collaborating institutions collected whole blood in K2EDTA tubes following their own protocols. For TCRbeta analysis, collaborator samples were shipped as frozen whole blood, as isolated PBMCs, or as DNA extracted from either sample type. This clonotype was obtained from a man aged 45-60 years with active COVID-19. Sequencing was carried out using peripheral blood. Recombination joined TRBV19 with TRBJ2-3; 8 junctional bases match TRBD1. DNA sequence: TGTGCCAGTAGTATAAGGGGAAAGACAGGGGCCACAGATACGCAGTATTTT. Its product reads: CASSIRGKTGATDTQYF.